This passage covers 21 T cell receptor beta chains from one sample sequenced in a study of immune evolution from preneoplasia to lung adenocarcinoma. Data came from immunoSEQ multiplex PCR; TCRdb stores just in-frame clones and leaves some out. This table holds some 9,100 clones, about three quarters found once. Material: FFPE lung adenocarcinoma in situ tissue. All receptors derive from a person aged 55-85 years with lung adenocarcinoma.

The V call is TRBV5-1, the J call TRBJ2-1, with 12 positions matching TRBD1. The CDR3 contains 17 residues. V lost 5 bases and J lost 9; bases outside the gene matches: 15. Germline values: CDR1 SGHRS, CDR2 YFSETQ. CDR3 sequence (DNA): TGCGCCAGCAGGCCACCCGGATCGGGACAGGGGGCAAGTGAGCAGTTCTTC. Translating gives CASRPPGSGQGASEQFF.

This chain connects TRBV28 to TRBJ2-7; D not resolved. The V gene's germline CDR1 is MDHEN and CDR2 SYDVKM. V gave up 3 bases and J gave up 3 bases, with 12 bases separating them. CDR3 length: 14 amino acids. CDR3 region: CASSFPARHYEQYF. CDR3 DNA: TGTGCCAGCAGTTTTCCGGCAAGACACTACGAGCAGTACTTC.

This chain links TRBV15 with TRBJ1-6; no reliable D call. Trimming stripped 0 bases from V and 8 bases from J, with 8 bases between. This CDR3 contains 14 residues. Germline V lookup: CDR1 LNHNV, CDR2 YYDKDF (reference sequence). The DNA of the CDR3 is TGTGCCACCAGCAGAGATGTCGATGATTCACCCCTCCACTTT. It is translated as CATSRDVDDSPLHF.

Only one count was recorded for this clone. The V and J genes are TRBV19 and TRBJ1-5; 8 bases align to TRBD1. Trimming cost V 3 bases and J 5 bases; bases outside gene matches: 6. Germline CDR1 reads LNHDA; CDR2 reads SQIVND (reference sequence). This CDR3 contains 15 residues. This chain's CDR3 is CASSMRQGAYQPQHF. In DNA, the CDR3 is TGTGCCAGTAGTATGCGGCAGGGGGCTTATCAGCCCCAGCATTTT.

The chain carries TRBV5-6 and TRBJ2-3; possibly TRBD1 for D (6 bases). The germline V gene has CDR1 SGHDT and CDR2 YYEEEE. The CDR3 length is 13 residues. V was trimmed by 5 bases and J by 3 bases, leaving 10 bases between them. CDR3 region: CASRRDRTDTQYF. The CDR3 nucleotides are TGTGCCAGCAGACGAGACAGGACAGATACGCAGTATTTT.

This chain connects TRBV25-1 to TRBJ2-1, with D unresolved. The germline gives CDR1 MGHDK, CDR2 SYGVNS. The CDR3 has 16 amino acids. V was pared by 0 bases and J by 0 bases, with 9 bases between. In DNA form, the CDR3 reads TGTGCCAGCAGTGAATACCCGGAGAGCTCCTACAATGAGCAGTTCTTC. Translating it yields CASSEYPESSYNEQFF.

V gene TRBV5-4 combines with J gene TRBJ1-6; D gene uncertain. The CDR3 spans 15 residues. Germline lookup yields CDR1 SGHNT and CDR2 YYREEE (reference sequence). The V end was cut by 0 bases, the J end by 7 bases, with 11 bases between. Here the CDR3 DNA reads TGTGCCAGCAGCTTGGACCCACGCGACAATTCACCCCTCCACTTT. Protein product: CASSLDPRDNSPLHF.

The gene calls are TRBV6-4 and TRBJ1-5, with TRBD1 identical over 7 bases. The CDR3 contains 14 residues. Germline V CDR1 and CDR2: MRHNA, SNTAGT. Trimming cost V 6 bases and J 5 bases; bases outside gene matches: 7. The CDR3 DNA follows: TGTGCCAGCAGGAAAGACAGGGTTCATCAGCCCCAGCATTTT. Its translation is CASRKDRVHQPQHF.

The chain recombines TRBV6-1 with TRBJ2-2; D possibly matches TRBD1 or TRBD2 (6 bases each). Per germline, CDR1 MNHNS and CDR2 SASEGT. The CDR3 sequence is 15 residues long. Trimming shortened V by 9 bases and J by 7 bases, and 21 bases separated the two germline ends. For the CDR3, the DNA is TGTGCCAGTCCAGAGGGGGGTGGATGGGACGGGGAGCTGTTTTTT. It is translated as CASPEGGGWDGELFF.

In this sample, this clone turned up a few times. The rearrangement uses TRBV7-2 and TRBJ2-3; 8 bases fit TRBD2. The germline V gene has CDR1 SGHTA and CDR2 FQGNSA. The CDR3 covers 15 residues. V shed 2 bases, J shed 5 bases, and the junction held 6 bases outside the gene matches. DNA for the CDR3: TGTGCCAGCAGCTTATTTAGCGGGGCCAAAGATACGCAGTATTTT. This encodes CASSLFSGAKDTQYF.

This chain joins TRBV27 and TRBJ1-4; 9 bases are shared with TRBD1. CDR3 length: 14 amino acids. The V gene's germline CDR1 is MNHEY and CDR2 SMNVEV (reference sequence). The J segment lost 10 bases and the V segment lost 6 bases, leaving 9 bases of the junction unmatched. CDR3 nucleotides: TGTGCCAGCAGGTCGGGACAGGGTGGAGGAAAACTGTTTTTT. Translating gives CASRSGQGGGKLFF.

The gene calls are TRBV6-1 and TRBJ1-5; 7 bases agree with TRBD1. The CDR3 consists of 14 residues. The germline V gene encodes CDR1 MNHNS and CDR2 SASEGT. V lost 5 bases and J lost 7; bases outside the gene matches: 8. CDR3 bases: TGTGCCAGCAGTCCCGGGACAGTCGAGCAGCCCCAGCATTTT. This gives the protein CASSPGTVEQPQHF.

This clone was seen a handful of times. The chain links TRBV5-1 to TRBJ2-1; D possibly uses TRBD1 or TRBD2 (6 bases each). The V end was cut by 0 bases, the J end by 5 bases, with 18 bases between. Per germline, CDR1 SGHRS and CDR2 YFSETQ. The CDR3 totals 17 residues. The CDR3 nucleotides read TGCGCCAGCAGCTTGGGACAGGTTCGATGGGGGGACAATGAGCAGTTCTTC. Translation gives CASSLGQVRWGDNEQFF.

The gene calls are TRBV7-9 and TRBJ2-1, with D possibly matching TRBD2 (5 bases). The CDR3 sequence is 15 residues long. Deletions cut 3 bases from V and 8 bases from J, with 17 bases between. Germline lookup yields CDR1 SEHNR and CDR2 FQNEAQ (reference sequence). The CDR3 DNA sequence: TGTGCCAGCAGCTTTTCGGCTAGCAAGGGCGATGAGCAGTTCTTC. It yields the protein CASSFSASKGDEQFF.

This clone was recorded a few times. The rearrangement joins TRBV5-5 to TRBJ2-2, with 8 bases fitting TRBD1. CDR3 length: 19 amino acids. Germline V gene sequence: CDR1 SGHKS, CDR2 YYEKEE (reference sequence). V trimming: 4 bases; J trimming: 0 bases; junction bases outside the gene matches: 14. Here the CDR3 DNA reads TGTGCCAGCAGCCCAGCTCCTGGGCCAGGGGGCGCGAACACCGGGGAGCTGTTTTTT. Its translation: CASSPAPGPGGANTGELFF.

The genes are TRBV7-3 and TRBJ2-5, with D possibly matching TRBD2 (6 bases). V was cut by 4 bases and J by 5 bases, with 11 bases left in between. In germline, CDR1 is SGHTA, CDR2 FQGTGA. CDR3 length: 13 residues. DNA of the CDR3: TGTGCCAGCAGCTGGAGGGTTGGGGAGACCCAGTACTTC. Its translation is CASSWRVGETQYF. Variable domain in full (rest from reference TRBV7-3 and TRBJ2-5): GAGVSQTPSNKVTEKGKYVELRCDPISGHTALYWYRQSLGQGPEFLIYFQGTGAADDSGLPNDRFFAVRPEGSVSTLKIQRTERGDSAVYLCASSWRVGETQYFGPGTRLLVL.

This chain uses TRBV9 with TRBJ2-3; a weak D match, TRBD2 (5 bases). CDR3 length: 15 amino acids. V shed 1 base and J shed 0 bases, with 9 bases lying between them. The germline V gene encodes CDR1 SGDLS and CDR2 YYNGEE. This CDR3 is CASSVSGTSTDTQYF. The CDR3 region has the DNA TGTGCCAGCAGCGTAAGCGGAACAAGCACAGATACGCAGTATTTT. Based on the CDR3 plus reference TRBV9 and TRBJ2-3, the full variable domain is DSGVTQTPKHLITATGQRVTLRCSPRSGDLSVYWYQQSLDQGLQFLIQYYNGEERAKGNILERFSAQQFPDLHSELNLSSLELGDSALYFCASSVSGTSTDTQYFGPGTRLTVL.

The chain uses TRBV7-9 and TRBJ2-3, with D unresolved. There are 13 residues in the CDR3. V lost 5 bases and J 5 bases, leaving 11 bases between the germline ends. The germline gives CDR1 SEHNR, CDR2 FQNEAQ (reference sequence). The chain's CDR3 is CASSPHSRDTQYF. CDR3 nucleotide sequence: TGTGCCAGCAGCCCCCACAGCCGAGATACGCAGTATTTT.

The rearrangement links TRBV27 to TRBJ1-1; 7 nucleotides line up with TRBD1. V shed 4 bases, J shed 5 bases, and the junction held 7 bases outside the gene matches. The CDR3 extends over 14 amino acids. CDR1 is MNHEY, CDR2 SMNVEV, per germline (reference sequence). The CDR3 DNA reads TGTGCCAGCAGTTCCCAGGGGGGATGGACTGAAGCTTTCTTT. The encoded protein is CASSSQGGWTEAFF.

This clone was counted a single time. This chain uses TRBV7-2 with TRBJ1-5; no clear D gene. Deletions cut 6 bases from V and 7 bases from J, with 13 bases between. CDR3 length: 13 amino acids. CDR1 is SGHTA, CDR2 FQGNSA, per germline. The CDR3 protein is CASSPTRVQPQHF. CDR3 nucleotides: TGTGCCAGCAGTCCCACCCGGGTCCAGCCCCAGCATTTT.

CDR3 DNA: TGTGCCAGCACCGCGACAGGGCTCAGGAATTCACCCCTCCACTTT. Translating gives CASTATGLRNSPLHF. This rearrangement joins TRBV6-6 to TRBJ1-6, with 7 bases fitting TRBD1. V lost 7 bases and J lost 7; bases outside the gene matches: 10. CDR1 is MNHNY, CDR2 SVGAGI, per germline (reference sequence). The CDR3 loop spans 15 amino acids.